The 16 T cell receptor beta chains given below trace back to one sample, sequenced in a study of T-cell memory formation after mild COVID-19. Using its own MiXCR run on the 5' RACE reads, TCRdb lists one record per CDR3 protein. The repertoire holds about half a million distinct CDR3 sequences, with 18% as singletons. The sample taken for sequencing was PBMCs or a T cell subset sorted from them (not recorded which). The receptor source for this set is an adult woman who had mild COVID-19 (a few samples of this study predate the infection). Cell type and time point are not known.

The chain combines TRBV27 with TRBJ1-4; 8 bases are a match to TRBD1. J was trimmed by 3 bases and V by 5 bases; bases with no gene match: 2. The germline V gene encodes CDR1 MNHEY and CDR2 SMNVEV (reference sequence). The CDR3 runs to 14 residues. CDR3 protein: CASSQGAANEKLFF. CDR3 bases: TGTGCCAGCAGTCAGGGGGCGGCTAATGAAAAACTGTTTTTT.

There are a few counts of this clonotype. V gene TRBV7-3 combines with J gene TRBJ2-5; TRBD1 matches 8 bases. CDR1 and CDR2 (germline): SGHTA, FQGTGA. V was clipped by 4 bases and J by 5 bases; unmatched bases: 3. The length of the CDR3 is 13 residues. The DNA of the CDR3 is TGTGCCAGCAGCTCCAGGGGGCGGGAGACCCAGTACTTC. This sequence encodes CASSSRGRETQYF.

The chain combines TRBV24-1 with TRBJ1-2; no firm D call. V lost 4 bases and J lost 7, with 12 bases in between. CDR1 is KGHDR and CDR2 is SFDVKD in the germline V gene. The CDR3 spans 13 residues. The CDR3 bases are TGTGCCACCAGTGACAGCCTTGACCTTGGCTACACCTTC. It is translated as CATSDSLDLGYTF.

This clonotype was seen only a few times. The chain employs TRBV15 and TRBJ2-3, with 9 bases lining up with TRBD2. This CDR3 is built from 16 residues. With V trimmed by 1 base and J by 4 bases, 6 bases remained unmatched. Germline V gives CDR1 LNHNV, CDR2 YYDKDF (reference sequence). The chain's CDR3 is CATSRGSGGRADTQYF. The CDR3 nucleotides are TGTGCCACCAGCAGAGGGAGCGGGGGGCGGGCAGATACGCAGTATTTT.

This sequence joins TRBV29-1 and TRBJ1-1; TRBD1 agrees at 7 bases. V dropped 6 bases and J dropped 4; count of bases not matched to a gene: 8. Germline values: CDR1 SQVTM, CDR2 ANQGSEA. CDR3 length: 13 residues. This CDR3 is CSVGQRRLTEAFF. The CDR3, as DNA: TGCAGCGTGGGACAGAGGCGACTCACTGAAGCTTTCTTT. The full variable domain, with the rest looked up from reference TRBV29-1 and TRBJ1-1, is SAVISQKPSRDICQRGTSLTIQCQVDSQVTMMFWYRQQPGQSLTLIATANQGSEATYESGFVIDKFPISRPNLTFSTLTVSNMSPEDSSIYLCSVGQRRLTEAFFGQGTRLTVV.

The chain uses TRBV9 and TRBJ2-2; 9 bases align to TRBD2. Germline CDR1 SGDLS, CDR2 YYNGEE. The CDR3 sequence is 16 residues long. Trimming took 0 bases from V and 13 from J; bases not matched to a gene: 13. In nucleotides, the CDR3 is TGTGCCAGCAGCGTAGCTGCGGGGGGGCCCCTACTCCCGCTGTTTTTT. It encodes CASSVAAGGPLLPLFF.

The chain employs TRBV5-1 and TRBJ1-4; D is unclear. Germline V gene lookup returns CDR1 SGHRS and CDR2 YFSETQ. V dropped 4 bases and J dropped 0 bases, with 7 bases sitting between them. The CDR3 is 14 residues long. The CDR3 here is CASSRYTTNEKLFF. CDR3 nucleotides: TGCGCCAGCAGCCGATATACAACTAATGAAAAACTGTTTTTT.

This clonotype was found a few times. The chain links TRBV12-5 to TRBJ2-4; D tentatively fits TRBD1 or TRBD2 (5 bases each). The V end lost 0 bases, the J end lost 3 bases, and 18 bases lay between the germline ends. Germline CDR1 is LGHNT and CDR2 is FRNRAP. The CDR3 covers 18 residues. The DNA for the CDR3 is TGTGCTAGTGGTTTGGTACGCGAACGTTTGGGGGACAAAAACATTCAGTACTTC. Its translation is CASGLVRERLGDKNIQYF.

This clonotype turned up a few times. The gene calls are TRBV12-3 or TRBV12-4 and TRBJ2-3; D is uncertain. Trimming left V 8 bases short and J 4 bases short, with 16 bases between. The CDR3 totals 14 residues. Here the CDR3 reads CASGPPSRSDTQYF. CDR3 sequence (DNA): TGTGCCAGCGGCCCTCCGAGCCGATCAGATACGCAGTATTTT.

This clonotype came up many times. The chain joins TRBV7-3 to TRBJ2-1; 7 bases match TRBD1. CDR1 is SGHTA and CDR2 is FQGTGA in the germline V gene. This CDR3 contains 15 residues. Germline trimming cut 5 bases from V and 1 base from J; bases unmatched to any gene: 5. CDR3 nucleotide sequence: TGTGCCAGCAGCCCTGACAGGGCTTCCTACAATGAGCAGTTCTTC. It codes for CASSPDRASYNEQFF.

This chain uses TRBV6-6 with TRBJ2-7; D is uncertain. Germline assignment: CDR1 MNHNY and CDR2 SVGAGI (reference sequence). This CDR3 is built from 12 residues. V was clipped by 3 bases and J by 5 bases, with 8 bases between them. CDR3 nucleotides: TGTGCCAGCAGTTATCATGGGGACGAGCAGTACTTC. Its translation: CASSYHGDEQYF.

This clonotype has at least ten counts. The chain joins TRBV4-1 to TRBJ2-2; D gene ambiguous. V was clipped by 1 base and J by 1 base, with 10 bases between them. The CDR3 extends over 16 amino acids. Per the germline V gene, CDR1 is MGHRA and CDR2 is YSYEKL. For the CDR3, the DNA is TGCGCCAGCAGCCAAGTTTTACAGATGAACACCGGGGAGCTGTTTTTT. As protein: CASSQVLQMNTGELFF.

The chain recombines TRBV19 with TRBJ2-1, with TRBD2 as a possible D gene (7 bases). Trimming cost V 6 bases and J 6 bases, with 15 bases left between them. The germline gives CDR1 LNHDA, CDR2 SQIVND (reference sequence). CDR3 size: 14 residues. In nucleotides, the CDR3 is TGTGCCAGTAGAGGGGGGGCCCGCCCCAATGAGCAGTTCTTC. Its translation: CASRGGARPNEQFF.

This clonotype was found many times. This chain links TRBV7-9 with TRBJ2-1, with 12 bases fitting TRBD2. The length of the CDR3 is 18 residues. J lost 4 bases, V lost 7 bases, and 14 bases had no gene match. From germline, CDR1 is SEHNR and CDR2 FQNEAQ (reference sequence). The CDR3 loop is CASTPTSGRLVSYNEQFF. In DNA, the CDR3 is TGTGCCAGCACCCCGACTAGCGGGAGACTTGTCTCGTACAATGAGCAGTTCTTC.

This clonotype was seen a few times. The V call is TRBV7-9, the J call TRBJ1-6, with D tentatively TRBD1 (5 bases). The germline V gene encodes CDR1 SEHNR and CDR2 FQNEAQ (reference sequence). CDR3 size: 14 residues. Trimming left V 2 bases short and J 14 bases short, with 16 bases between. The DNA for the CDR3 is TGTGCCAGCAGCTTAAGTGGGGCGGTCCTGACCCTCCACTTT. As protein: CASSLSGAVLTLHF.

The chain links TRBV3-1 to TRBJ1-1; 8 positions agree with TRBD1. The length of the CDR3 is 14 residues. Per the germline V gene, CDR1 is LGHDT and CDR2 is YNNKEL (reference sequence). V gave up 6 bases and J gave up 8 bases; unmatched junction bases: 11. The CDR3 loop reads CASSLGQGRVEAFF. CDR3 in DNA: TGTGCCAGCAGTCTAGGACAGGGAAGAGTAGAAGCTTTCTTT.